Listed here are 5 T cell receptor beta chains from one sample, sequenced in a study of blood T cell repertoires in COVID-19. TCRdb's copy holds only in-frame clones and misses some; the assay was immunoSEQ multiplex PCR. The sample has about 11,000 clones, nearly 90% seen once. The sample comprised peripheral blood. Receptors originate from a young man with active or convalescent COVID-19.

Within the sample, this clone is medium-sized (0.01 to 0.1%). The rearrangement uses TRBV10-2 and TRBJ2-2; 10 bases agree with TRBD2. The CDR3 spans 15 residues. V shed 7 bases and J 5 bases; nucleotides not matched to a gene: 7. Germline V gene data show CDR1 as WSHSY and CDR2 as SAAADI. Here the CDR3 reads CASTLTSGSTGELFF. The CDR3 nucleotides read TGCGCCAGCACCCTGACTAGCGGGTCTACCGGGGAGCTGTTTTTT.

V usage is TRBV6-5 and J usage is TRBJ2-7; 8 positions match TRBD2. Unmatched junction bases numbered 9, after V lost 8 bases and J lost 6 bases. There are 13 residues in the CDR3. Per germline, CDR1 MNHEY and CDR2 SVGAGI. Here the CDR3 DNA reads TGTGCCAGCCGGACGGGGGGGACCTCCGAGCAGTACTTC. It translates to CASRTGGTSEQYF.

The J gene is TRBJ1-2, the V gene TRBV7-2; TRBD1 aligns across 7 bases. This CDR3 comprises 15 residues. V lost 5 bases and J lost 2; bases outside the gene matches: 8. CDR1 is SGHTA, CDR2 FQGNSA, per germline. The CDR3, as DNA: TGTGCCAGCAGCCGCCCAGGGGGGACGAACTATGGCTACACCTTC. It codes for CASSRPGGTNYGYTF.

V and J are TRBV7-6 and TRBJ2-5; 11 bases are a match to TRBD2. The CDR3 sequence is 15 residues long. The V segment lost 1 base and the J segment 5 bases; nucleotides outside the gene matches: 3. Germline lookup yields CDR1 SGHVS and CDR2 FNYEAQ. CDR3: CASSLVAGGPETQYF. As DNA, the CDR3 is TGTGCCAGCAGCTTAGTAGCGGGGGGGCCCGAGACCCAGTACTTC.

This chain joins TRBV12-3 or TRBV12-4 and TRBJ2-2; TRBD2 matches at 8 bases. Trimming cost V 7 bases and J 5 bases; bases outside gene matches: 3. The CDR3 consists of 13 residues. For the CDR3, the DNA is TGTGCCAGCACCACGGGGGGGACCGGGGAGCTGTTTTTT. Amino acids: CASTTGGTGELFF.